The subject of this entry is one T cell receptor beta chain. Its antigen is not known. This entry is derived from a study of T cell responses to AZD1222 COVID-19 vaccine. At the level of the study: Second-dose recipients at about 4 or about 12 weeks were treated as one pooled group. Findings and caveats of the study: Repertoires in all cases were sampled only once the peak T cell response had passed. Reports indicate that nearly half of spike-specific TCRs are directed at unmutated variant regions. Clonal diversity was possibly underestimated, and the donors were mostly white British, with more females.

Produced via immunoSEQ multiplex PCR; TCRdb's table is partial and in-frame only. The table records roughly 150,000 clones, under 95% of them present only once. Germline V CDR1 and CDR2: GTSNPN, SVGIG (reference sequence). Trimming stripped 3 bases from V and 5 bases from J, with 13 bases between. CDR3 size: 13 residues. This TCR was sampled from an adult in good health. The chain is built from TRBV30 and TRBJ1-1; D is ambiguous. The material was peripheral blood, obtained on day 0 of AZD1222 vaccination. CDR3 sequence: CAWSRGSSTEAFF. CDR3 coding DNA: TGTGCCTGGAGCCGGGGATCATCTACTGAAGCTTTCTTT.